The clone carrying this T cell receptor beta chain occurred a few times. This record belongs to a study of T-cell reconstitution after alpha-beta-depleted transplantation in children. Preparation of the TCRbeta library was carried out with unique molecular identifiers. TCRdb itself ran the PCR reads through MiXCR, one entry per CDR3 protein. The sample lists about 230,000 distinct CDR3 sequences, more than 10% occurring once. This material consisted of PBMCs from the stem cell graft donor, taken from the stem cell graft. The receptor was derived from a human donor who donated a stem cell graft to a child with acute lymphoblastic leukemia.

The CDR3 protein is CASGQGWGGSYGYTF. CDR3 sequence (DNA): TGTGCCAGCGGTCAGGGTTGGGGGGGTAGCTATGGCTACACCTTC. This rearrangement joins TRBV27 to TRBJ1-2, with a weak D call TRBD1 (5 bases). Germline V gives CDR1 MNHEY, CDR2 SMNVEV (reference sequence). The CDR3 length is 15 residues. The ends were cut back, 8 bases at V and 4 bases at J, with 20 bases in the middle.